These 3 T cell receptor beta chains were sequenced from one sample in a study of early T cells in non-severe SARS-CoV-2 infection. TCRdb reanalysed the 5' RACE reads using MiXCR and keeps one entry per CDR3 protein. This sample yields some 50,000 distinct CDR3 sequences, of which over 5% are seen a single time; 5.4% belongs to the top ten. The sample in question was whole blood, obtained at baseline. These TCRs come from an adult who was a healthcare worker with PCR-confirmed SARS-CoV-2 infection or an uninfected control (not recorded which).

The table lists this clonotype with many counts. The gene calls are TRBV30 and TRBJ2-7; no clear D. The CDR3 loop spans 12 amino acids. Between the trimmed V and J ends, which lost 5 bases and 2 bases, there was a span of 10 bases. Germline lookup yields CDR1 GTSNPN and CDR2 SVGIG (reference sequence). CDR3 amino acids: CAWEGKTYEQYF. The CDR3 DNA reads as TGTGCCTGGGAAGGAAAAACCTACGAGCAGTACTTC.

This clonotype was picked up many times. V is TRBV6-1 and J is TRBJ2-1; either TRBD1 or TRBD2 may supply D (6 bases each). Trimming took 1 base from V and 8 from J, leaving 12 bases between them. Germline CDR1 and CDR2: MNHNS and SASEGT. This CDR3 is built from 14 residues. This CDR3 is CASSEGFGGYEQFF. The CDR3 DNA is TGTGCCAGCAGTGAAGGGTTCGGGGGCTATGAGCAGTTCTTC.

This clonotype was seen ten or more times. The genes are TRBV28 and TRBJ1-1, with 7 bases that match TRBD1. CDR1 is MDHEN, CDR2 SYDVKM, per germline. The V segment lost 4 bases and the J segment 0 bases; nucleotides outside the gene matches: 5. CDR3 length: 15 residues. This CDR3 reads CASSSGDRMNTEAFF. CDR3 DNA: TGTGCCAGCAGTTCGGGGGACAGAATGAACACTGAAGCTTTCTTT.